Shown below are 19 T cell receptor beta chains from a single sample sequenced in a study of cytomegalovirus exposure and HLA in healthy donors. PCR amplification relied on 60 Vbeta primers (plus 13 Jbeta primers). TCRdb keeps only in-frame clones here, not all; method: immunoSEQ multiplex PCR. The data contain 200,000 or so clones, about four fifths of them singletons. The sequencing sample was made of PBMCs. The source of these receptors is a male donor in good health and CMV-seropositive.

The chain employs TRBV28 and TRBJ2-2, with D maybe TRBD1 (7 bases). In germline, CDR1 is MDHEN, CDR2 SYDVKM. Trimming pared 3 bases from V and 7 bases from J, leaving 15 bases between. There are 15 residues in the CDR3. In nucleotides, the CDR3 is TGTGCCAGCAGTTTGATCCAGGGGGGCCGCGGGGAGCTGTTTTTT. Its translation: CASSLIQGGRGELFF.

The rearrangement joins TRBV9 to TRBJ1-5; D is uncertain. Germline CDR1 SGDLS, CDR2 YYNGEE. The CDR3 is 14 amino acids. V was pared by 0 bases and J by 3 bases, with 7 bases between. Written as DNA, the CDR3 is TGTGCCAGCAGCGTAGCCCCGGTCAATCAGCCCCAGCATTTT. This encodes CASSVAPVNQPQHF.

The chain has TRBV4-1 and TRBJ1-1; D not certain. V lost 4 bases to trimming and J lost 1 base, with 7 bases between them. Germline values: CDR1 MGHRA, CDR2 YSYEKL. The length of the CDR3 is 13 residues. DNA of the CDR3: TGCGCCAGCAGCCTCGGGGAGAACACTGAAGCTTTCTTT. It codes for CASSLGENTEAFF.

Only a few counts were recorded for this clone. V and J are TRBV15 and TRBJ2-3; tentatively, D is TRBD1 (6 bases). Germline V gives CDR1 LNHNV, CDR2 YYDKDF (reference sequence). This CDR3 is built from 15 residues. The V end lost 1 base, the J end lost 3 bases, and 11 bases lay between the germline ends. CDR3 DNA sequence: TGTGCCACCAGCAGAGTGGCAGGGACAACAGATACGCAGTATTTT. Translation: CATSRVAGTTDTQYF.

This clone occurred once. V gene TRBV5-5 combines with J gene TRBJ1-2; unclear D gene. The ends were cut back, 0 bases at V and 2 bases at J, with 11 bases in the middle. The CDR3 has 15 residues. Germline V lookup: CDR1 SGHKS, CDR2 YYEKEE (reference sequence). CDR3 loop: CASSLALTSNYGYTF. DNA of the CDR3: TGTGCCAGCAGCTTGGCCCTGACAAGCAACTATGGCTACACCTTC.

CDR3 loop: CSVEEGRGSHGYTF. The CDR3 DNA sequence: TGCAGCGTTGAAGAGGGGAGAGGGTCTCATGGCTACACCTTC. The V gene is TRBV29-1, the J gene TRBJ1-2; no clear D. The CDR3 spans 14 residues. CDR1 and CDR2 from the germline V gene are SQVTM and ANQGSEA. The V gene lost 0 bases and the J gene lost 6 bases, with 14 bases spanning the gap.

The J gene is TRBJ2-7, the V gene TRBV13, with TRBD1 identical over 7 bases. After removal of 0 bases from V and 0 bases from J, the junction contained 5 bases not matched to a gene. The CDR3 has 16 residues. Germline lookup yields CDR1 PRHDT and CDR2 FYEKMQ (reference sequence). The CDR3 region is CASSLGYTGVSYEQYF. In DNA form, the CDR3 reads TGTGCCAGCAGCTTAGGGTACACAGGGGTCTCCTACGAGCAGTACTTC.

This sequence joins TRBV7-8 and TRBJ2-7; 13 bases agree with TRBD2. V was pared by 5 bases and J by 4 bases, with 5 bases of the junction left unmatched. Germline-derived CDR1 and CDR2 are SGHVS and FQNEAQ. The CDR3 is 15 residues long. DNA of the CDR3: TGTGCCAGCAGCACCCGGACTAGCGGGAGTTACGAGCAGTACTTC. Protein product: CASSTRTSGSYEQYF.

The chain is built from TRBV2 and TRBJ1-1; 7 bases line up with TRBD1. This CDR3 spans 12 amino acids. The germline gives CDR1 SNHLY, CDR2 FYNNEI. Trimming at V came to 6 bases and at J to 6 bases, leaving 4 bases not matched to a gene. The chain's CDR3 is CASSQGGAEAFF. In DNA form, the CDR3 reads TGTGCCAGCAGCCAGGGGGGCGCTGAAGCTTTCTTT.

V gene TRBV27 combines with J gene TRBJ2-7, with TRBD2 matching over 7 bases. Losses at the gene ends were 3 bases for V and 2 bases for J; bases not matched to a gene: 10. CDR3 length: 16 residues. From germline, CDR1 is MNHEY and CDR2 SMNVEV (reference sequence). The CDR3 sequence: CASSFLSEGGPYEQYF. CDR3 nucleotide sequence: TGTGCCAGCAGTTTCCTCTCCGAGGGAGGGCCCTACGAGCAGTACTTC.

The V gene is TRBV5-8, the J gene TRBJ1-5; 8 bases are a match to TRBD1. Trimming at V came to 0 bases and at J to 7 bases, leaving 12 bases not matched to a gene. The CDR3 has 17 amino acids. Germline V lookup: CDR1 SGHTS, CDR2 YDEGEE. The DNA for the CDR3 is TGTGCCAGCAGCTTGGGGCAAGGACAGGGACTCGGCCAGCCCCAGCATTTT. It translates to CASSLGQGQGLGQPQHF. The full variable domain, its missing parts supplied by reference TRBV5-8 and TRBJ1-5, is EAGVTQSPTHLIKTRGQQATLRCSPISGHTSVYWYQQALGLGLQFLLWYDEGEERNRGNFPPRFSGRQFPNYSSELNVNALELEDSALYLCASSLGQGQGLGQPQHFGDGTRLSIL.

This rearrangement joins TRBV7-2 to TRBJ1-5; 7 bases are shared with TRBD1. V dropped 5 bases and J dropped 5; count of bases not matched to a gene: 6. The CDR3 length is 14 residues. Germline V gene sequence: CDR1 SGHTA, CDR2 FQGNSA. CDR3 sequence (DNA): TGTGCCAGCAGCCGGACAGGTGTTTATCAGCCCCAGCATTTT. It translates to CASSRTGVYQPQHF.

CDR3: CASSMGRNSIQPQHF. The CDR3 bases are TGTGCCAGTAGTATGGGGCGCAACTCCATTCAGCCCCAGCATTTT. The gene calls are TRBV19 and TRBJ1-5; weak D call: TRBD1 (5 bases). Germline-derived CDR1 and CDR2 are LNHDA and SQIVND (reference sequence). Trimming left V 3 bases short and J 6 bases short, with 15 bases between. The CDR3 has 15 amino acids.

The gene calls are TRBV19 and TRBJ2-7; TRBD2 matches at 9 bases. This CDR3 is built from 18 residues. Germline trimming cut 3 bases from V and 2 bases from J; bases unmatched to any gene: 14. The germline CDR1 and CDR2 sequences are LNHDA and SQIVND (reference sequence). The CDR3 region has the DNA TGTGCCAGTAGTATTTCGATTAAATCTAGCGGGACTACCTACGAGCAGTACTTC. Encoded protein: CASSISIKSSGTTYEQYF.

The chain employs TRBV5-5 and TRBJ1-5; 7 bases agree with TRBD1. CDR3 length: 15 residues. Looked up from germline, CDR1 is SGHKS and CDR2 is YYEKEE (reference sequence). After removal of 5 bases from V and 6 bases from J, the junction contained 11 bases not matched to a gene. The CDR3 is CASRLDRVISQPQHF. CDR3 DNA sequence: TGTGCCAGCAGGCTTGACAGGGTTATTTCTCAGCCCCAGCATTTT.

This clone was counted only a few times. The J gene is TRBJ1-2, the V gene TRBV7-2, with TRBD1 matching over 9 bases. The CDR3 totals 15 residues. CDR1 is SGHTA and CDR2 is FQGNSA in the germline V gene. V was clipped by 5 bases and J by 5 bases; unmatched bases: 9. The CDR3 nucleotides are TGTGCCAGCAGCCCCACGACAGGGGGTGGTTATGGCTACACCTTC. This encodes CASSPTTGGGYGYTF.

CDR3 DNA: TGTGCCAGCTTGACAGGGGGGGGGACTGAAGCTTTCTTT. It yields the protein CASLTGGGTEAFF. The gene calls are TRBV10-3 and TRBJ1-1; 9 nucleotides match TRBD1. The CDR3 is 13 residues long. With 10 bases clipped from V and 5 bases from J, the junction kept 8 bases outside the gene matches. Germline values: CDR1 ENHRY, CDR2 SYGVKD.

The chain carries TRBV14 and TRBJ2-4, with no clear D. This CDR3 contains 12 residues. Germline V gene data show CDR1 as SGHDN and CDR2 as FVKESK. The V end was cut by 0 bases, the J end by 10 bases, with 7 bases between. The DNA of the CDR3 is TGTGCCAGCAGCCAAGAAGTCGCGATTCAGTACTTC. Its translation: CASSQEVAIQYF.

This clone was recorded a few times. The gene calls are TRBV19 and TRBJ2-7, with TRBD2 matching 7 bases. The CDR3 totals 13 residues. Germline loops: CDR1 LNHDA, CDR2 SQIVND (reference sequence). The trim removed 6 bases at V and 0 bases at J, leaving 2 bases unmatched. The CDR3 DNA reads as TGTGCCAGTAGGGCGGGGGTCTCCTACGAGCAGTACTTC. Amino acids: CASRAGVSYEQYF. The variable domain in full, with the rest retrieved from reference TRBV19 and TRBJ2-7, is DGGITQSPKYLFRKEGQNVTLSCEQNLNHDAMYWYRQDPGQGLRLIYYSQIVNDFQKGDIAEGYSVSREKKESFPLTVTSAQKNPTAFYLCASRAGVSYEQYFGPGTRLTVT.